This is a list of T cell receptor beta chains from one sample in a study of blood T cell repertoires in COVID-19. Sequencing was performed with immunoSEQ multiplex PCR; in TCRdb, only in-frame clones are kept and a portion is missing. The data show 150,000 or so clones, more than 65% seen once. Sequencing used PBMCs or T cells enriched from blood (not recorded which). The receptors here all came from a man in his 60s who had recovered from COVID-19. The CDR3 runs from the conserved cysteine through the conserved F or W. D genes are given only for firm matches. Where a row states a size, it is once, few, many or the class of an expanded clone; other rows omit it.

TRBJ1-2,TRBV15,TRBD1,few,CATSRDRGSGYTF,TGTGCCACCAGCAGGGACAGGGGGAGTGGCTACACCTTC
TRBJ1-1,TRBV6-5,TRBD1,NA,CASSRQGNTEAFF,TGTGCCAGCTCCCGACAGGGGAACACTGAAGCTTTCTTT
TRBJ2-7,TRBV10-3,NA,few,CAISDFGAYEQYF,TGTGCCATCAGTGATTTCGGAGCCTACGAGCAGTACTTC
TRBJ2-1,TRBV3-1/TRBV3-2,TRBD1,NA,CASSVGQGLNEQFF,TGTGCCAGCAGCGTGGGACAGGGGCTAAATGAGCAGTTCTTC
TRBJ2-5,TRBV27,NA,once,CASRQTGQETQYF,TGTGCCAGCAGACAGACGGGACAAGAGACCCAGTACTTC
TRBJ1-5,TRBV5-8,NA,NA,CASSRGLYNQPQHF,TGTGCCAGCAGCCGCGGACTGTACAATCAGCCCCAGCATTTT
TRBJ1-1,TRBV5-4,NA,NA,CASARPGTEAFF,TGTGCCAGCGCGCGACCGGGCACTGAAGCTTTCTTT
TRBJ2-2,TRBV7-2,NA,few,CASSLSSANTGELFF,TGTGCCAGCAGCTTATCCAGCGCGAACACCGGGGAGCTGTTTTTT
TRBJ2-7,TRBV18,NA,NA,CASSPTPGMEQYF,TGTGCCAGCTCACCTACCCCAGGGATGGAGCAGTACTTC
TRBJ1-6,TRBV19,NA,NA,CASSPREGFYNSPLHF,TGTGCCAGTAGTCCACGGGAGGGGTTCTATAATTCACCCCTCCACTTT
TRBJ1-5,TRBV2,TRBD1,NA,CASSQQGSLNQPQHF,TGTGCCAGCAGTCAACAGGGGTCCCTCAATCAGCCCCAGCATTTT
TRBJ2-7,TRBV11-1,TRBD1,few,CASSQTGVVQSYEQYF,TGTGCCAGCAGCCAGACAGGGGTCGTACAGAGCTACGAGCAGTACTTC
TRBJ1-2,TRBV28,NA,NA,CASSSPLGGLGGYTF,TGTGCCAGCAGTTCCCCTCTGGGAGGTCTAGGTGGCTACACCTTC
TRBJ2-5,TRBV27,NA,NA,CASSLWAGQETQYF,TGTGCCAGCAGTTTATGGGCGGGACAAGAGACCCAGTACTTC
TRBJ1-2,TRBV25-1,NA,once,CASSPSTFPEGYGYTF,TGTGCCAGCAGTCCTTCTACGTTCCCGGAGGGCTATGGCTACACCTTC
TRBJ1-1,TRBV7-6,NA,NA,CASSLARGGGTEAFF,TGTGCCAGCAGCTTAGCTCGGGGAGGCGGCACTGAAGCTTTCTTT
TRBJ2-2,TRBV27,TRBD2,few,CASTTLAGGPGGELFF,TGTGCCAGCACTACTCTAGCGGGAGGGCCAGGCGGGGAGCTGTTTTTT
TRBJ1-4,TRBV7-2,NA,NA,CASSPQGTRHGNEKLFF,TGTGCCAGCAGCCCACAGGGCACCCGCCATGGTAATGAAAAACTGTTTTTT
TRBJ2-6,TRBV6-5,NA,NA,CASSPRRAGANVLTF,TGTGCCAGCAGTCCCCGGAGGGCTGGGGCCAACGTCCTGACTTTC
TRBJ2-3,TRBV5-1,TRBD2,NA,CASAATSGGAVAHTDTQYF,TGCGCCAGCGCAGCTACTAGCGGGGGAGCCGTAGCACACACAGATACGCAGTATTTT
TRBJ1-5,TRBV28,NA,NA,CASSLGGGEQPQHF,TGTGCCAGCAGTTTGGGGGGAGGGGAGCAGCCCCAGCATTTT
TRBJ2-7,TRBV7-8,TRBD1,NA,CASSRQGQTSSYEQYF,TGTGCCAGCAGCCGTCAGGGACAGACGAGCTCCTACGAGCAGTACTTC
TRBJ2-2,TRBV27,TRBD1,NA,CASSVGTVNTGELFF,TGTGCCAGCAGCGTAGGGACAGTCAACACCGGGGAGCTGTTTTTT
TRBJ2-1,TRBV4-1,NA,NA,CASSQLFLTDLIEQFF,TGCGCCAGCAGCCAACTCTTTCTGACTGATCTGATTGAGCAGTTCTTC
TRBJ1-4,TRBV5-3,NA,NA,CARSSYRRANEKLFF,TGTGCCAGAAGCTCATACAGAAGAGCTAATGAAAAACTGTTTTTT
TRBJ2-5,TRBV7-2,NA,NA,CASSPGVMGKETQYF,TGTGCCAGCAGCCCGGGAGTGATGGGCAAAGAGACCCAGTACTTC
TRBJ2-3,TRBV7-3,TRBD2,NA,CASSLGLAGGTDTQYF,TGTGCCAGCAGCCTGGGACTAGCGGGAGGCACAGATACGCAGTATTTT
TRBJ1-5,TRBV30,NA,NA,CAWSADYNQPQHF,TGTGCCTGGAGTGCGGACTACAATCAGCCCCAGCATTTT
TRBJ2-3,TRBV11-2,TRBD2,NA,CASSLIAGAGTQYF,TGTGCCAGCAGCCTTATAGCGGGAGCAGGTACGCAGTATTTT
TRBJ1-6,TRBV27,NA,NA,CASRRRNSPLHF,TGTGCCAGCAGGCGGCGGAATTCACCCCTCCACTTT
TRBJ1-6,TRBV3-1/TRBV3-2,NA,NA,CASSQDLRILALSSYNSPLHF,TGTGCCAGCAGCCAAGATCTCAGGATATTGGCTCTGAGCTCCTATAATTCACCCCTCCACTTT
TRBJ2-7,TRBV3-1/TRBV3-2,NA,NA,CASSRASYEQYF,TGTGCCAGCAGCCGAGCTTCCTACGAGCAGTACTTC
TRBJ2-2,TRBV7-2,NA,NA,CASRLGHGTGELFF,TGTGCCAGCAGATTGGGACACGGGACCGGGGAGCTGTTTTTT
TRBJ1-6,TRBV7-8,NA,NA,CASSLVVGPSSYNSPLHF,TGTGCCAGCAGCTTAGTGGTGGGGCCGAGCTCCTATAATTCACCCCTCCACTTT
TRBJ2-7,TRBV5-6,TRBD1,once,CASSPDRTHEQYF,TGTGCCAGCAGCCCGGACAGGACGCACGAGCAGTACTTC
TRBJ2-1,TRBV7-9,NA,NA,CASSHTGLPPVGEQFF,TGTGCCAGCAGCCATACGGGACTCCCCCCGGTGGGTGAGCAGTTCTTC
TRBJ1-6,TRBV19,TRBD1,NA,CASSTKTGGQNSPLHF,TGTGCCAGTAGTACCAAGACAGGGGGTCAGAATTCACCCCTCCACTTT
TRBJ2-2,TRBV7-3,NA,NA,CASSPDSRNTGELFF,TGTGCCAGCAGCCCCGACAGTAGGAACACCGGGGAGCTGTTTTTT
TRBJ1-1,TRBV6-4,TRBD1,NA,CASPVPGQGANTEAFF,TGTGCCAGCCCCGTCCCGGGACAGGGGGCGAACACTGAAGCTTTCTTT
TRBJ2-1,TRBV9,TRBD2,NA,CASSPRALLAGDWSYNEQFF,TGTGCCAGCAGCCCCCGGGCCTTACTGGCGGGAGATTGGTCCTACAATGAGCAGTTCTTC
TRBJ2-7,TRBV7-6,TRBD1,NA,CASSFGDPGNTGGYEQYF,TGTGCCAGCAGCTTTGGAGACCCCGGGAACACAGGGGGCTACGAGCAGTACTTC
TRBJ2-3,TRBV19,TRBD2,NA,CASSILAGGGDTQYF,TGTGCCAGTAGTATACTAGCGGGAGGAGGAGATACGCAGTATTTT
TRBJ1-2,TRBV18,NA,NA,CASSPDGRYNYGYTF,TGTGCCAGCTCACCTGACGGGAGGTATAACTATGGCTACACCTTC
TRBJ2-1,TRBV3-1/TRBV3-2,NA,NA,CASSQEYGNSYNEQFF,TGTGCCAGCAGCCAAGAATACGGGAACTCCTACAATGAGCAGTTCTTC
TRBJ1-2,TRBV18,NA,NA,CASSPTDRGYGYTF,TGTGCCAGCTCACCAACTGACCGAGGCTATGGCTACACCTTC
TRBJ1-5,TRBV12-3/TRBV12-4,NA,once,CASSFGGAQPQHF,TGTGCCAGCAGTTTTGGAGGGGCTCAGCCCCAGCATTTT
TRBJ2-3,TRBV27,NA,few,CASSLLGRVRTDTQYF,TGTGCCAGCAGTTTACTTGGGAGAGTTAGAACAGATACGCAGTATTTT
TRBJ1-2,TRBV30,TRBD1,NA,CAWSATGVGSYGYTF,TGTGCCTGGAGTGCAACAGGGGTTGGTAGCTATGGCTACACCTTC
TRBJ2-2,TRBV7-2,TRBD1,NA,CASSLGQGKTIFTGELFF,TGTGCCAGCAGCCTCGGACAGGGCAAAACCATTTTCACCGGGGAGCTGTTTTTT
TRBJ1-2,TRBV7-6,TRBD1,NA,CASSPGQGYGYTF,TGTGCCAGCAGCCCCGGACAGGGGTATGGCTACACCTTC
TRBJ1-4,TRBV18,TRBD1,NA,CASSATDRGDGEKLFF,TGTGCCAGCTCCGCTACGGACAGGGGTGATGGTGAAAAACTGTTTTTT